This entry lists 29 T cell receptor beta chains sequenced from one sample in a study of T cell responses to AZD1222 COVID-19 vaccine. Generated by immunoSEQ multiplex PCR, the TCRdb table keeps only in-frame clones and is missing some. The sample has roughly 150,000 clones; around 93% are singletons. Sequences were derived from peripheral blood, sampled on day 0 of AZD1222 vaccination. The origin of the receptors is an adult in good health.

This chain links TRBV7-9 with TRBJ1-1; D is unclear. The germline V gene encodes CDR1 SEHNR and CDR2 FQNEAQ (reference sequence). The V end lost 7 bases, the J end lost 11 bases, and 17 bases lay between the germline ends. This CDR3 is built from 12 residues. CDR3 protein: CASKDGRSEAFF. CDR3 DNA: TGTGCCAGCAAAGACGGAAGAAGTGAGGCTTTCTTT.

A single count supports this clone. The chain has TRBV5-1 and TRBJ1-1; no reliable D call. Trimming shortened V by 4 bases and J by 1 base, and 17 bases separated the two germline ends. CDR1 is SGHRS and CDR2 is YFSETQ in the germline V gene. The CDR3 extends over 16 amino acids. The CDR3 reads CASSPSIAASNTEAFF. The CDR3 DNA reads TGCGCCAGCAGCCCATCGATAGCAGCTTCGAACACTGAAGCTTTCTTT.

This chain joins TRBV5-1 and TRBJ1-1; D gene ambiguous. The CDR3 spans 17 residues. V gave up 4 bases and J gave up 5 bases, with 24 bases separating them. Germline CDR1 SGHRS, CDR2 YFSETQ. DNA of the CDR3: TGCGCCAGCAGCCCGACCCTCGCGTATGGACGGGGAACTGAAGCTTTCTTT. Amino acid sequence: CASSPTLAYGRGTEAFF.

The chain recombines TRBV7-9 with TRBJ2-7; D is undetermined. The germline CDR1 and CDR2 sequences are SEHNR and FQNEAQ (reference sequence). The CDR3 is 13 residues long. Trimming shortened V by 0 bases and J by 2 bases, and 5 bases separated the two germline ends. CDR3 loop: CASSLAPAYEQYF. The CDR3 bases are TGTGCCAGCAGCTTAGCTCCGGCCTACGAGCAGTACTTC.

J is TRBJ2-3 and V is TRBV29-1; the D is unclear. V lost 8 bases, J lost 1 base, and 16 bases lay in between. The CDR3 covers 14 residues. Germline V CDR1 and CDR2: SQVTM, ANQGSEA. As DNA, the CDR3 is TGCAGCAGTCAAACCGCCACCGGCACAGATACGCAGTATTTT. Amino acids: CSSQTATGTDTQYF.

V is TRBV19 and J is TRBJ1-6; D is uncertain. V was trimmed by 0 bases and J by 7 bases, leaving 10 bases between them. CDR1 is LNHDA, CDR2 SQIVND, per germline (reference sequence). The CDR3 runs to 15 residues. CDR3 sequence reads: CASSIDRSSNSPLHF. DNA for the CDR3: TGTGCCAGTAGTATAGATCGATCAAGCAATTCACCCCTCCACTTT. The whole variable domain, filled in from reference TRBV19 and TRBJ1-6, reads DGGITQSPKYLFRKEGQNVTLSCEQNLNHDAMYWYRQDPGQGLRLIYYSQIVNDFQKGDIAEGYSVSREKKESFPLTVTSAQKNPTAFYLCASSIDRSSNSPLHFGNGTRLTVT.

The V call is TRBV19, the J call TRBJ1-1; 7 bases are a match to TRBD1. The germline gives CDR1 LNHDA, CDR2 SQIVND (reference sequence). J was trimmed by 5 bases and V by 2 bases; bases with no gene match: 8. This CDR3 is built from 15 residues. As DNA, the CDR3 is TGTGCCAGTAGTATATCAGCGACAGGGCGGACTGAAGCTTTCTTT. It translates to CASSISATGRTEAFF.

The rearrangement joins TRBV3-1 (or the pseudogene TRBV3-2) to TRBJ2-7; 8 bases align to TRBD2. CDR1 is LGHDT and CDR2 is YNNKEL in the germline V gene (reference sequence). Trimming removed 4 bases from V and 3 bases from J; junction bases left unmatched: 5. The CDR3 sequence is 14 residues long. As DNA, the CDR3 is TGTGCCAGCAGCCCTCGCCTAGCGGGCTACGAGCAGTACTTC. This gives the protein CASSPRLAGYEQYF.

The CDR3 sequence: CASSSGLSSYNEQFF. For the CDR3, the DNA is TGCGCCAGCAGCTCCGGTCTAAGCTCCTACAATGAGCAGTTCTTC. The rearrangement uses TRBV5-1 and TRBJ2-1; D remains unclear. Trimming removed 3 bases from V and 0 bases from J, with 10 bases in between. Germline CDR1 and CDR2: SGHRS and YFSETQ. The CDR3 consists of 15 residues.

The chain couples TRBV12-3 or TRBV12-4 to TRBJ2-5; the D is unclear. The CDR3 extends over 12 amino acids. V dropped 3 bases and J dropped 9 bases, with 11 bases sitting between them. DNA for the CDR3: TGTGCCAGCAGTTTTAATGTAGTGGCCCAGTACTTC. This sequence encodes CASSFNVVAQYF.

This chain uses TRBV18 with TRBJ1-5, with 7 bases fitting TRBD1. V dropped 6 bases and J dropped 8; count of bases not matched to a gene: 13. The CDR3 totals 15 residues. Germline V gene data show CDR1 as KGHSH and CDR2 as LQKENI. The CDR3 sequence: CASSRRQGLDEPQHF. The CDR3 nucleotides read TGTGCCAGCTCTCGAAGACAGGGTCTTGATGAGCCCCAGCATTTT.

The chain has TRBV5-1 and TRBJ1-2; D unresolved. The CDR3 spans 14 residues. Germline V gives CDR1 SGHRS, CDR2 YFSETQ. The V gene lost 4 bases and the J gene lost 3 bases, with 13 bases spanning the gap. CDR3 sequence reads: CASSLSRGYYGYTF. The CDR3 nucleotides are TGCGCCAGCAGCCTGAGTCGAGGGTACTATGGCTACACCTTC.

This chain connects TRBV7-9 to TRBJ2-7; 7 bases agree with TRBD2. V lost 5 bases and J lost 0; bases outside the gene matches: 7. Germline values: CDR1 SEHNR, CDR2 FQNEAQ (reference sequence). This CDR3 is built from 15 residues. The CDR3 bases are TGTGCCAGCAGCCCCCGGATAGCGGGCTCCTACGAGCAGTACTTC. This encodes CASSPRIAGSYEQYF.

V usage is TRBV7-9 and J usage is TRBJ1-2; D not resolved. Germline CDR1 SEHNR, CDR2 FQNEAQ (reference sequence). This CDR3 is built from 14 residues. Trimming pared 1 base from V and 0 bases from J, leaving 6 bases between. CDR3 coding DNA: TGTGCCAGCAGCTTAGAGGTAGCTAACTATGGCTACACCTTC. Its protein is CASSLEVANYGYTF.

The gene calls are TRBV11-2 and TRBJ2-2; 8 bases fit TRBD2. From germline, CDR1 is SGHAT and CDR2 FQNNGV. J was trimmed by 0 bases and V by 7 bases; bases with no gene match: 16. This CDR3 spans 19 amino acids. CDR3 DNA sequence: TGTGCCAGCAACAAACCTGGGGAGCGGGGGCTTTCGAACACCGGGGAGCTGTTTTTT. This sequence encodes CASNKPGERGLSNTGELFF.

The chain joins TRBV7-2 to TRBJ2-7, with D uncertain. The germline V gene has CDR1 SGHTA and CDR2 FQGNSA. The V end lost 5 bases, the J end lost 3 bases, and 14 bases lay between the germline ends. This CDR3 region has 14 residues. The CDR3 reads CASSPPTKGYEQYF. The CDR3, as DNA: TGTGCCAGCAGCCCCCCTACCAAGGGCTACGAGCAGTACTTC.

The chain couples TRBV7-2 to TRBJ1-5, with D perhaps TRBD1 (6 bases). Germline V CDR1 and CDR2: SGHTA, FQGNSA. Trimming shortened V by 2 bases and J by 2 bases, and 13 bases separated the two germline ends. The CDR3 sequence is 16 residues long. The CDR3 DNA sequence: TGTGCCAGCAGCTTACGGAGGGGGTTGGGCAATCAGCCCCAGCATTTT. Encoded protein: CASSLRRGLGNQPQHF.

This clone has just one count. This chain links TRBV29-1 with TRBJ2-5; D possibly corresponds to TRBD1 (6 bases). V gave up 4 bases and J gave up 1 base, with 10 bases separating them. Germline V lookup: CDR1 SQVTM, CDR2 ANQGSEA. This CDR3 has 13 residues. The CDR3 is CSVVWTAQETQYF. CDR3 in DNA: TGCAGCGTTGTTTGGACAGCCCAAGAGACCCAGTACTTC.

This clone appeared once. The chain couples TRBV27 to TRBJ2-1; a weak D match, TRBD1 (6 bases). V dropped 1 base and J dropped 3 bases, with 10 bases sitting between them. The CDR3 totals 15 residues. Germline assignment: CDR1 MNHEY and CDR2 SMNVEV (reference sequence). CDR3 sequence reads: CASSLYEGDYNEQFF. The CDR3 DNA is TGTGCCAGCAGTTTATATGAGGGGGACTACAATGAGCAGTTCTTC.

V and J are TRBV9 and TRBJ1-3; D remains ambiguous. The germline V gene encodes CDR1 SGDLS and CDR2 YYNGEE. V was trimmed by 0 bases and J by 2 bases, leaving 9 bases between them. CDR3 length: 15 amino acids. The CDR3, as DNA: TGTGCCAGCAGCGTAGGTGGAGGGCCTGGAAACACCATATATTTT. This encodes CASSVGGGPGNTIYF.

The genes are TRBV18 and TRBJ1-3, with D unresolved. The V and J ends lost 2 bases and 4 bases respectively, with 18 bases between them. The CDR3 runs 17 residues. The germline V gene encodes CDR1 KGHSH and CDR2 LQKENI. CDR3 coding DNA: TGTGCCAGCTCACCAACCCCCGCGACAACCTTAGGAAACACCATATATTTT. Its protein is CASSPTPATTLGNTIYF.

This clone was observed a handful of times. This rearrangement joins TRBV7-2 to TRBJ1-5, with a tentative D call TRBD1 (5 bases). V gave up 3 bases and J gave up 5 bases, with 14 bases separating them. The CDR3 runs to 15 residues. Germline assignment: CDR1 SGHTA and CDR2 FQGNSA. CDR3 DNA sequence: TGTGCCAGCAGCTTCTCATGGGTGGGGGATCAGCCCCAGCATTTT. Its translation is CASSFSWVGDQPQHF.

The rearrangement uses TRBV6-5 and TRBJ2-5; 7 nucleotides align to TRBD2. Germline V gene lookup returns CDR1 MNHEY and CDR2 SVGAGI. The CDR3 has 15 residues. Trimming removed 6 bases from V and 5 bases from J; junction bases left unmatched: 12. The CDR3 bases are TGTGCCAGCAGGCCCCTCTCGTGGGGGGGGGAGACCCAGTACTTC. It encodes CASRPLSWGGETQYF.

V is TRBV14 and J is TRBJ2-7; no definite D call. Germline CDR1 reads SGHDN; CDR2 reads FVKESK. The CDR3 extends over 12 amino acids. Trimming cost V 3 bases and J 7 bases, with 10 bases left between them. CDR3: CASSHGLGEQYF. The CDR3, as DNA: TGTGCCAGCAGCCATGGGTTGGGGGAGCAGTACTTC. The full variable domain, with the rest looked up from reference TRBV14 and TRBJ2-7, is EAGVTQFPSHSVIEKGQTVTLRCDPISGHDNLYWYRRVMGKEIKFLLHFVKESKQDESGMPNNRFLAERTGGTYSTLKVQPAELEDSGVYFCASSHGLGEQYFGPGTRLTVT.

This chain connects TRBV6-6 to TRBJ2-3, with TRBD2 matching 7 bases. CDR1 and CDR2 from the germline V gene are MNHNY and SVGAGI (reference sequence). The CDR3 has 12 amino acids. V shed 8 bases and J 4 bases; nucleotides not matched to a gene: 3. As DNA, the CDR3 is TGTGCCAGCGGGAGGGGCGCAGATACGCAGTATTTT. Its translation is CASGRGADTQYF.

The rearrangement joins TRBV18 to TRBJ1-4; 11 bases map to TRBD1. The CDR3 totals 17 residues. The germline V gene has CDR1 KGHSH and CDR2 LQKENI. V dropped 3 bases and J dropped 8; count of bases not matched to a gene: 11. The CDR3 DNA sequence: TGTGCCAGCTCACCTGGACAGGGGGCGCGAATCGACGAAAAACTGTTTTTT. Amino acids: CASSPGQGARIDEKLFF.

A note on this clone: The junction departs from germline at one end; a sequencing error may be responsible. The chain combines TRBV28 with TRBJ2-7; D ambiguous. The germline V gene has CDR1 MDHEN and CDR2 SYDVKM. CDR3 length: 11 amino acids. In nucleotides, the CDR3 is TGTGCCAGCAGTCCCTCCCACGAGCAGTACTTC. Amino acid sequence: CASSPSHEQYF. The entire variable domain, with the rest obtained from reference TRBV28 and TRBJ2-7, is as follows: DVKVTQSSRYLVKRTGEKVFLECVQDMDHENMFWYRQDPGLGLRLIYFSYDVKMKEKGDIPEGYSVSREKKERFSLILESASTNQTSMYLCASSPSHEQYFGPGTRLTVT.

CDR3 protein: CASSPGQGVEAFF. The CDR3 bases are TGTGCCAGCTCACCGGGACAGGGGGTTGAAGCTTTCTTT. J is TRBJ1-1 and V is TRBV18; 11 positions agree with TRBD1. The CDR3 sequence is 13 residues long. J was trimmed by 7 bases and V by 3 bases; bases with no gene match: 1. In germline, CDR1 is KGHSH, CDR2 LQKENI.

This clone was observed once. CDR3 region: CASRRGSLYEQYF. DNA of the CDR3: TGTGCCAGCAGACGCGGGTCCCTCTACGAGCAGTACTTC. The V gene is TRBV12-3 or TRBV12-4, the J gene TRBJ2-7, with TRBD2 as a possible D gene (5 bases). The V end lost 6 bases, the J end lost 3 bases, and 12 bases lay between the germline ends. CDR3 length: 13 residues.